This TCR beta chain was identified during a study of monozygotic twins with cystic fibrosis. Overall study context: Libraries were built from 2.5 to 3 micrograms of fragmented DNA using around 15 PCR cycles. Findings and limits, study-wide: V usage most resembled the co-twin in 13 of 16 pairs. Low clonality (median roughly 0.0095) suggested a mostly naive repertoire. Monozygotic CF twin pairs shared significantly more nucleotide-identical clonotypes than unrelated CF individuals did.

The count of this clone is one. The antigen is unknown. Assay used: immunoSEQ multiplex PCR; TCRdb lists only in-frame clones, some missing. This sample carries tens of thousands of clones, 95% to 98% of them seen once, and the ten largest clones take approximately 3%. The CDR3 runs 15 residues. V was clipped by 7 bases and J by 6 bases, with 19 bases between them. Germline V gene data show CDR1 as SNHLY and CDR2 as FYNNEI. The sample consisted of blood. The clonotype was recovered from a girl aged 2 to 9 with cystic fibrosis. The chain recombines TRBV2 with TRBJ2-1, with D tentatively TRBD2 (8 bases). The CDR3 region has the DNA TGTGCCAGCACTCGGGACAGCGGGAGTTCCAATGAGCAGTTCTTC. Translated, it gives CASTRDSGSSNEQFF.